Reported below is one T cell receptor beta chain. This sample stems from a study of CD8 T cells in Susac syndrome. In the study overall: Eight or nine of the sequenced Susac syndrome patients were in remission, and more than 5 had active disease.

Germline V gives CDR1 SNHLY, CDR2 FYNNEI. This CDR3 is 13 amino acids long. The germline V and J ends were trimmed by 8 bases and 2 bases, with 10 bases remaining between them. cDNA came from around 0.54 to 1 ug RNA primed by random hexamers. With immunoSEQ multiplex PCR, TCR beta CDR3 was amplified across 54 Vbeta and 13 Jbeta. One entry per CDR3 protein results from TCRdb running MiXCR on the immunoSEQ multiplex PCR reads. The sample includes some 99,000 distinct CDR3 sequences, around 94% of them seen just once. The rearrangement uses TRBV2 and TRBJ2-1; D call uncertain. This receptor was obtained from a human donor with Susac syndrome. Sequencing input: CD4+ T cells from PBMCs. This chain's CDR3 is CASESPTYNEQFF. The CDR3 bases are TGTGCCAGCGAGAGTCCTACCTACAATGAGCAGTTCTTC.